Listed here are 11 T cell receptor beta chains from one sample, sequenced in a study of cytomegalovirus exposure and HLA in healthy donors. Some clones are missing from TCRdb's copy, which holds only in-frame ones; the method was immunoSEQ multiplex PCR. This sample has over 250,000 clones, with about 85% found just once. Material for sequencing was PBMCs. The receptors come from a woman aged 25 to 39 in good health and CMV-seropositive.

The V gene is TRBV4-3, the J gene TRBJ1-2; TRBD1 is a possible D gene (5 bases). Germline V lookup: CDR1 LGHNA, CDR2 YSLEER. The CDR3 contains 14 residues. Trimming cost V 0 bases and J 2 bases, with 7 bases left between them. CDR3 DNA: TGCGCCAGCAGCCAAGAATACAGGAACTATGGCTACACCTTC. It is translated as CASSQEYRNYGYTF.

V is TRBV2 and J is TRBJ2-1; TRBD2 agrees at 13 bases. The CDR3 is 12 amino acids. Trimming took 7 bases from V and 11 from J; bases not matched to a gene: 2. Germline lookup yields CDR1 SNHLY and CDR2 FYNNEI. The CDR3 is CASKLAGGKQFF. CDR3 sequence (DNA): TGTGCCAGCAAACTAGCGGGAGGGAAGCAGTTCTTC.

The genes are TRBV6-1 and TRBJ1-2, with a weak D call TRBD1 (6 bases). The V end was cut by 1 base, the J end by 5 bases, with 17 bases between. The CDR3 contains 16 residues. Germline values: CDR1 MNHNS, CDR2 SASEGT. CDR3 nucleotides: TGTGCCAGCAGTGAAGTCTCCGGGACCCAGGGGTATGGCTACACCTTC. This codes for CASSEVSGTQGYGYTF.

This clone was observed a single time. CDR3 protein: CASSQGIRTGPYEQYF. CDR3 sequence (DNA): TGTGCCAGCAGCCAAGGAATTCGGACAGGGCCCTACGAGCAGTACTTC. The rearrangement uses TRBV14 and TRBJ2-7, with 8 bases fitting TRBD1. V trimming: 1 base; J trimming: 2 bases; junction bases outside the gene matches: 7. Germline V gene data show CDR1 as SGHDN and CDR2 as FVKESK. There are 16 residues in the CDR3.

The gene calls are TRBV19 and TRBJ2-7; 9 bases fit TRBD1. The CDR3 has 15 amino acids. From germline, CDR1 is LNHDA and CDR2 SQIVND (reference sequence). The V gene end was trimmed by 6 bases and the J gene end by 7 bases; junction bases not matched to a gene: 13. CDR3 DNA: TGTGCCAGTAGGATCTCGGGGACAGGGACGGGGGAGCAGTACTTC. Protein product: CASRISGTGTGEQYF. Full variable domain (rest looked up from reference TRBV19 and TRBJ2-7): DGGITQSPKYLFRKEGQNVTLSCEQNLNHDAMYWYRQDPGQGLRLIYYSQIVNDFQKGDIAEGYSVSREKKESFPLTVTSAQKNPTAFYLCASRISGTGTGEQYFGPGTRLTVT.

This rearrangement joins TRBV4-1 to TRBJ2-1; 16 positions match TRBD2. This CDR3 is 16 amino acids long. Looked up from germline, CDR1 is MGHRA and CDR2 is YSYEKL. V shed 8 bases, J shed 7 bases, and the junction held 8 bases outside the gene matches. DNA for the CDR3: TGCGCCAGCCAGGGACTAGCGGGGGGGTTCGAGAATGAGCAGTTCTTC. Protein: CASQGLAGGFENEQFF.

The chain carries TRBV4-2 and TRBJ2-1, with D perhaps matching TRBD1 (6 bases). The germline V gene encodes CDR1 LGHNA and CDR2 YNFKEQ. This CDR3 is built from 17 residues. Deletions cut 2 bases from V and 3 bases from J, with 17 bases between. The CDR3 bases are TGTGCCAGCAGCCAAAATCTGAGGACAGCCAACTACAATGAGCAGTTCTTC. Translating gives CASSQNLRTANYNEQFF.

The chain recombines TRBV7-6 with TRBJ2-5, with 11 bases aligning to TRBD2. CDR3 length: 17 amino acids. Germline CDR1 SGHVS, CDR2 FNYEAQ. The V gene end was trimmed by 0 bases and the J gene end by 4 bases; junction bases not matched to a gene: 7. The CDR3 loop is CASSLALSGRVGETQYF. CDR3 nucleotides: TGTGCCAGCAGCTTAGCCCTTAGCGGGAGGGTAGGAGAGACCCAGTACTTC.

The chain recombines TRBV7-2 with TRBJ2-2, with no clear D. Trimming removed 2 bases at V and 0 bases at J, with 10 bases between. Germline V lookup: CDR1 SGHTA, CDR2 FQGNSA. The CDR3 length is 16 residues. CDR3 region: CASSLQLVSNTGELFF. The CDR3 bases are TGTGCCAGCAGCTTACAACTGGTGTCGAACACCGGGGAGCTGTTTTTT.

The CDR3 sequence: CASSESMMGLYGYTF. The CDR3 nucleotides read TGTGCCAGCAGTGAATCTATGATGGGACTCTATGGCTACACCTTC. The chain links TRBV6-1 to TRBJ1-2; D possibly corresponds to TRBD1 (5 bases). Germline V gene lookup returns CDR1 MNHNS and CDR2 SASEGT. Trimming left V 2 bases short and J 4 bases short, with 14 bases between. The CDR3 length is 15 residues.

Here the CDR3 DNA reads TGTGCCAGCAGTGACCGGGCCCTCAATGAGCAGTTCTTC. It translates to CASSDRALNEQFF. The rearrangement links TRBV2 to TRBJ2-1; no clear D gene. The V gene's germline CDR1 is SNHLY and CDR2 FYNNEI. V dropped 3 bases and J dropped 6 bases, with 9 bases sitting between them. The CDR3 totals 13 residues.